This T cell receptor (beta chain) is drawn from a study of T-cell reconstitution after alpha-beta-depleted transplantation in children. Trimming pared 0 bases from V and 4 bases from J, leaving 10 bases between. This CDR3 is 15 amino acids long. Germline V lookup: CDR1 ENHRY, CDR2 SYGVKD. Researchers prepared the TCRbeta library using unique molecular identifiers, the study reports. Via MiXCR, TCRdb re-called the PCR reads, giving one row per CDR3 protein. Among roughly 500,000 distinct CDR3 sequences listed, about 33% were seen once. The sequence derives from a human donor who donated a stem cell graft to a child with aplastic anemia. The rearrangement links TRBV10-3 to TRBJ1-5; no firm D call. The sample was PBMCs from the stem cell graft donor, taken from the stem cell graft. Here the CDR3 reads CAISESGAGNQPQHF. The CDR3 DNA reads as TGTGCCATCAGTGAGTCCGGCGCGGGTAATCAGCCCCAGCATTTT.